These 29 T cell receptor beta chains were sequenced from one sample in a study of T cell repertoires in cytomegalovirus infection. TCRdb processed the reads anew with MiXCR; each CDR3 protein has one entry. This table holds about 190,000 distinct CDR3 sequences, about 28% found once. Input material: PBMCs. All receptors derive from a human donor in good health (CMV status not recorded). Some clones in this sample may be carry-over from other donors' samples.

The CDR3 DNA is TGCGCCAGCAGCTTCGGGCTTCGGGACCGAAATCAAGAGACCCAGTACTTC. It is translated as CASSFGLRDRNQETQYF. The genes are TRBV5-1 and TRBJ2-5; possibly TRBD1 or TRBD2 for D (5 bases each). The V end was cut by 2 bases, the J end by 2 bases, with 19 bases between. The CDR3 runs to 17 residues. The germline gives CDR1 SGHRS, CDR2 YFSETQ.

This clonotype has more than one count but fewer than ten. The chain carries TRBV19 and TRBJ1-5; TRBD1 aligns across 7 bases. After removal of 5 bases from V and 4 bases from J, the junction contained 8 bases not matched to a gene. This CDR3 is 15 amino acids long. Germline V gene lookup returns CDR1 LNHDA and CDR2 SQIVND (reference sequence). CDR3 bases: TGTGCCAGTAGTGTTGGGACAGCCAGTAATCAGCCCCAGCATTTT. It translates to CASSVGTASNQPQHF. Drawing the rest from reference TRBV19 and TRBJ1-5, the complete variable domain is DGGITQSPKYLFRKEGQNVTLSCEQNLNHDAMYWYRQDPGQGLRLIYYSQIVNDFQKGDIAEGYSVSREKKESFPLTVTSAQKNPTAFYLCASSVGTASNQPQHFGDGTRLSIL.

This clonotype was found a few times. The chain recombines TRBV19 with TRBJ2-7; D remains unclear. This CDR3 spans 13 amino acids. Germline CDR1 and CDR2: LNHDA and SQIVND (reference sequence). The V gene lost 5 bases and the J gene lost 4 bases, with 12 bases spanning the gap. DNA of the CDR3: TGTGCCAGTAGTCCCCCGGGCAGTTACGAGCAGTACTTC. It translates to CASSPPGSYEQYF.

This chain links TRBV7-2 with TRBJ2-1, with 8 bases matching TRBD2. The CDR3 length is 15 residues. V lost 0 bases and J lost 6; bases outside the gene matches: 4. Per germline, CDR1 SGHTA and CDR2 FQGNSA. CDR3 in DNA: TGTGCCAGCAGCTTAGCGCGCGGGGGGACCAATGAGCAGTTCTTC. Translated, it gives CASSLARGGTNEQFF.

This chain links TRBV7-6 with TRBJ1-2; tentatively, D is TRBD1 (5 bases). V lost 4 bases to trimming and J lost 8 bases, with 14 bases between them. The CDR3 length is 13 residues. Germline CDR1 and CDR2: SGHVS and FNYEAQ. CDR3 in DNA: TGTGCCAGCAGCTCAACGGCCGAGGGGGGCTACACCTTC. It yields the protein CASSSTAEGGYTF.

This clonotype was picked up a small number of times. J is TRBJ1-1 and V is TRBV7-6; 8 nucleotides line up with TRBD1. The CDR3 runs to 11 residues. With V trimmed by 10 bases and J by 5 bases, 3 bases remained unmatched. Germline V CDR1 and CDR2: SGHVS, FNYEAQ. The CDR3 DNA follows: TGTGCCACTGACAGGGGTACTGAAGCTTTCTTT. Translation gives CATDRGTEAFF.

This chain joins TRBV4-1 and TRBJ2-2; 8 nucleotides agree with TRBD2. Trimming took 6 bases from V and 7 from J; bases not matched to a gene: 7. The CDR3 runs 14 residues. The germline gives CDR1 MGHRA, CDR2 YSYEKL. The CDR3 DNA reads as TGCGCCAGCAGACTCGTAGCGGGGTACGGGGAGCTGTTTTTT. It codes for CASRLVAGYGELFF.

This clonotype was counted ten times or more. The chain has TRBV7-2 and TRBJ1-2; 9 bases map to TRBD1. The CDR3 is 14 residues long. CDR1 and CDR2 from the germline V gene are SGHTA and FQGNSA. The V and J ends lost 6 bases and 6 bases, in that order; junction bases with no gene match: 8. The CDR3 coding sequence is TGTGCCAGCAGTAGAGATCGGACAGGGGATGGCTACACCTTC. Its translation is CASSRDRTGDGYTF.

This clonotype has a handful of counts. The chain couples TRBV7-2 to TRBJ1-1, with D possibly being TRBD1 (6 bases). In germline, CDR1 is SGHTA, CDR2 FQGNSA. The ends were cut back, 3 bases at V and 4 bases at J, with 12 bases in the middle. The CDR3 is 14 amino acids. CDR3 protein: CASSFLKQGTEAFF. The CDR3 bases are TGTGCCAGCAGCTTTCTCAAACAGGGCACTGAAGCTTTCTTT.

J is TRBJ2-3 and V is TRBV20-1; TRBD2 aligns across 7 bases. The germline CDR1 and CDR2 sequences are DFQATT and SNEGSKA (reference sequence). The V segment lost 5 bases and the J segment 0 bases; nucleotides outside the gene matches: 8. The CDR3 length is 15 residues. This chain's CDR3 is CSAGATSWSTDTQYF. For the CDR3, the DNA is TGCAGTGCTGGGGCGACTAGCTGGAGCACAGATACGCAGTATTTT.

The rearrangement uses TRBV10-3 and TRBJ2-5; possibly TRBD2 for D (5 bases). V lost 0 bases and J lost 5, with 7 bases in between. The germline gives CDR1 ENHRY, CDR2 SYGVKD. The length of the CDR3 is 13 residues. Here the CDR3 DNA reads TGTGCCATCAGTGAGTCGGAGGCGGAGACCCAGTACTTC. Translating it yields CAISESEAETQYF.

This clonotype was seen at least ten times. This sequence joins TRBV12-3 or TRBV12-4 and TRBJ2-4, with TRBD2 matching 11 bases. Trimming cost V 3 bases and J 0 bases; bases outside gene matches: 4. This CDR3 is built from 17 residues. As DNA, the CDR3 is TGTGCCAGCAGTTTTGCTAGCGGGGGGCTAGCCAAAAACATTCAGTACTTC. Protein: CASSFASGGLAKNIQYF.

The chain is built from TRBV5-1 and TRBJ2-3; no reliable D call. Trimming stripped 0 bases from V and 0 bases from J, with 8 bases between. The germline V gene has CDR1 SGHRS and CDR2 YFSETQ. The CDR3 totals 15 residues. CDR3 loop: CASSLDTPSTDTQYF. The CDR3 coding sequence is TGCGCCAGCAGCTTGGACACCCCTAGCACAGATACGCAGTATTTT. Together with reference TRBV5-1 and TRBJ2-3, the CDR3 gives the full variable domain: KAGVTQTPRYLIKTRGQQVTLSCSPISGHRSVSWYQQTPGQGLQFLFEYFSETQRNKGNFPGRFSGRQFSNSRSEMNVSTLELGDSALYLCASSLDTPSTDTQYFGPGTRLTVL.

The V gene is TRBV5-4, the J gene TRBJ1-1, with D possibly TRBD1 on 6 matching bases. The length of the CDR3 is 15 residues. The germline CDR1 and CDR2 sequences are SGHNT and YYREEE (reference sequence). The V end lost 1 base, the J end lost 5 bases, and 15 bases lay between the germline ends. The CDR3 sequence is CASSLWGARGTEAFF. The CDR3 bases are TGTGCCAGCAGCTTGTGGGGGGCTCGTGGGACTGAAGCTTTCTTT.

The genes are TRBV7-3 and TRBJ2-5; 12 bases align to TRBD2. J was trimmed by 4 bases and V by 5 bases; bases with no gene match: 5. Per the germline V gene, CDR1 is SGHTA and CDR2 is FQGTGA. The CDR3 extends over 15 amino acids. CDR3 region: CASSPRTSGVETQYF. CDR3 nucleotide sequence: TGTGCCAGCAGCCCCCGGACTAGCGGGGTAGAGACCCAGTACTTC.

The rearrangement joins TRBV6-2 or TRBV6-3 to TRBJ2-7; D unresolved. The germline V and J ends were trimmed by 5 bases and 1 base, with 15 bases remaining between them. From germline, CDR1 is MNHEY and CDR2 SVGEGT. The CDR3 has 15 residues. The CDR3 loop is CASSPTKGTSYEQYF. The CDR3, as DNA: TGTGCCAGCAGTCCGACGAAGGGAACATCCTACGAGCAGTACTTC.

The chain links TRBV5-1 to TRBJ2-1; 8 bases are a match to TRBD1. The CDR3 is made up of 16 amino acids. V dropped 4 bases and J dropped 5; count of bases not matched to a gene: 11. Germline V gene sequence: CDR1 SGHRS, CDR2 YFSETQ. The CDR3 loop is CASSQTGTGGDNEQFF. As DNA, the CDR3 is TGCGCCAGCAGCCAAACCGGGACAGGAGGAGACAATGAGCAGTTCTTC.

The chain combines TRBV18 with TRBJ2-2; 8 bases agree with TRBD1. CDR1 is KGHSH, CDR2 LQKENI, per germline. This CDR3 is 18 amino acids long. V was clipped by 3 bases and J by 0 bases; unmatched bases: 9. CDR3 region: CASSPLGQGYANTGELFF. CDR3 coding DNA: TGTGCCAGCTCACCGCTCGGACAGGGCTACGCGAACACCGGGGAGCTGTTTTTT. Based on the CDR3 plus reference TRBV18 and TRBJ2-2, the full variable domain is NAGVMQNPRHLVRRRGQEARLRCSPMKGHSHVYWYRQLPEEGLKFMVYLQKENIIDESGMPKERFSAEFPKEGPSILRIQQVVRGDSAAYFCASSPLGQGYANTGELFFGEGSRLTVL.

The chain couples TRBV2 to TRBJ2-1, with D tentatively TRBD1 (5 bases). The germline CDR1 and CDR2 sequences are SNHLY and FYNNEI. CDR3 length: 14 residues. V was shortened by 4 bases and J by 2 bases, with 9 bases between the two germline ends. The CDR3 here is CASSGRAAYNEQFF. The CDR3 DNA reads TGTGCCAGCAGTGGCAGGGCCGCCTACAATGAGCAGTTCTTC.

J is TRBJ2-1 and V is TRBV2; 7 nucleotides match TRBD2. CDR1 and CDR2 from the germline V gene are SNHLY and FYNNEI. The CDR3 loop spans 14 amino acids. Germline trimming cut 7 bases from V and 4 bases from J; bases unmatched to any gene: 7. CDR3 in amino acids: CASKPSGEYNEQFF. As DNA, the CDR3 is TGTGCCAGCAAACCCAGCGGGGAGTACAATGAGCAGTTCTTC. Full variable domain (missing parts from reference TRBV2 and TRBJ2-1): EPEVTQTPSHQVTQMGQEVILRCVPISNHLYFYWYRQILGQKVEFLVSFYNNEISEKSEIFDDQFSVERPDGSNFTLKIRSTKLEDSAMYFCASKPSGEYNEQFFGPGTRLTVL.

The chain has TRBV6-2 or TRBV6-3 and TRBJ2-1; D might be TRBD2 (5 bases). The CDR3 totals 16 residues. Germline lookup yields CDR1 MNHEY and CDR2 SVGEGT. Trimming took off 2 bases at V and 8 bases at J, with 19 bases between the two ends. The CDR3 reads CASSYAVSTPEDEQFF. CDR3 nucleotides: TGTGCCAGCAGTTACGCTGTTTCTACTCCGGAGGATGAGCAGTTCTTC.

CDR3 sequence (DNA): TGCAGTGCGTCCAGGGGCCTGGCCAATTACGAGCAGTACTTC. Its translation is CSASRGLANYEQYF. The chain links TRBV20-1 to TRBJ2-7; possibly TRBD1 for D (6 bases). The CDR3 is 14 amino acids. Looked up from germline, CDR1 is DFQATT and CDR2 is SNEGSKA (reference sequence). V dropped 6 bases and J dropped 4 bases, with 19 bases sitting between them.

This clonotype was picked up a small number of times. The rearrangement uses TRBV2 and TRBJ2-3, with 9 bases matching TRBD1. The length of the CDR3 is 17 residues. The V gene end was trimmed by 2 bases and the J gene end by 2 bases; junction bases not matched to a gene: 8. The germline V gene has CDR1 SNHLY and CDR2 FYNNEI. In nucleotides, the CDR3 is TGTGCCAGCAGTGAATCGATACAGGGGGCGACCACAGATACGCAGTATTTT. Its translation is CASSESIQGATTDTQYF.

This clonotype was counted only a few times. CDR3: CASGLGTYEQYF. CDR3 in DNA: TGTGCTAGTGGTTTGGGAACCTACGAGCAGTACTTC. The V call is TRBV12-5, the J call TRBJ2-7; D not resolved. The CDR3 runs to 12 residues. CDR1 is LGHNT, CDR2 FRNRAP, per germline. Deletions cut 1 base from V and 2 bases from J, with 3 bases between.

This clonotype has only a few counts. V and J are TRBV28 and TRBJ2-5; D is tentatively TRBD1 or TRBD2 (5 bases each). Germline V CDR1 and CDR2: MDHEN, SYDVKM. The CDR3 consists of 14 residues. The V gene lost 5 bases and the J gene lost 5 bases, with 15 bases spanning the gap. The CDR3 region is CASSEQAGGETQYF. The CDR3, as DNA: TGTGCCAGCAGTGAACAGGCTGGCGGGGAGACCCAGTACTTC.

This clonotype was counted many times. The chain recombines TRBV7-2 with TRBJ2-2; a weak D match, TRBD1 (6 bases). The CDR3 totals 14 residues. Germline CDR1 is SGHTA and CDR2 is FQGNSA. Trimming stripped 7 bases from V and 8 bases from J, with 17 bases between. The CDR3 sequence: CASTRRGRGGELFF. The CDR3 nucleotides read TGTGCCAGCACTCGAAGGGGCAGGGGAGGGGAGCTGTTTTTT. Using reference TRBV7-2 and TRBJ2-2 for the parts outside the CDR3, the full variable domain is GAGVSQSPSNKVTEKGKDVELRCDPISGHTALYWYRQSLGQGLEFLIYFQGNSAPDKSGLPSDRFSAERTGGSVSTLTIQRTQQEDSAVYLCASTRRGRGGELFFGEGSRLTVL.

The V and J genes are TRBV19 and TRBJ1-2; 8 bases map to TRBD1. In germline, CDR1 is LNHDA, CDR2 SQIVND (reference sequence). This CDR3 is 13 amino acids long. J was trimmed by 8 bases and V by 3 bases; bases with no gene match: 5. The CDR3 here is CASSIPGQGGYTF. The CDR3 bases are TGTGCCAGTAGTATCCCTGGACAGGGCGGCTACACCTTC.

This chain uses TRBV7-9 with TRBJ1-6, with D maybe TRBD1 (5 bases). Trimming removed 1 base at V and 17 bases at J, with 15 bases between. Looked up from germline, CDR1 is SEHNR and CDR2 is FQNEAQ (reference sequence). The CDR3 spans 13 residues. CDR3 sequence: CASSLGQGSFIHF. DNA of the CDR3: TGTGCCAGCAGCTTAGGGCAGGGTAGTTTCATCCACTTT. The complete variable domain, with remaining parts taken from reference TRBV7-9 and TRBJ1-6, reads DTGVSQNPRHKITKRGQNVTFRCDPISEHNRLYWYRQTLGQGPEFLTYFQNEAQLEKSRLLSDRFSAERPKGSFSTLEIQRTEQGDSAMYLCASSLGQGSFIHFGNGTRLTVT.

CDR3 in DNA: TGTGCCAGCAGCTCCTCTAGGACTAACGCCGAGCAGTACTTC. Amino acids: CASSSSRTNAEQYF. J is TRBJ2-7 and V is TRBV7-8, with D perhaps TRBD2 (6 bases). This CDR3 comprises 14 residues. V lost 4 bases and J 6 bases, leaving 16 bases between the germline ends. Germline CDR1 is SGHVS and CDR2 is FQNEAQ.